These T cell receptor beta chains were read from a single sample in a study of blood T cell repertoires in COVID-19. Measured with immunoSEQ multiplex PCR; TCRdb has only the in-frame clones, and not every one. Altogether 60,000 to 75,000 clones are present, 80% to 90% being singletons, with the ten largest covering less than 8%. Sequenced material: peripheral blood. The source of these receptors is a man aged 55-75 years with acute or convalescent COVID-19. Both conserved end residues are part of each CDR3.

TRBV7-2,CASSPGTARSSGNTIYF
TRBV19,CASDRDSSNQPQHF
TRBV7-2,CASSRASAGVHEQYF
TRBV15,CATSTGGLGNTIYF
TRBV30,CAWSARRLGGEAFF
TRBV5-4,CASSLGTGVGNTIYF
TRBV4-3,CASSQDWGVYYGYTF
TRBV30,CAWSHRGTNYGYTF
TRBV24-1,CATSDPGMGGEQFF
TRBV2,CASRRASGGKVEQFF
TRBV30,CAWSSPGGSYNEQFF
TRBV6-1,CASSEARGPGETQYF